These 25 T cell receptor beta chains share one sample of origin, sequenced in a study of Graves' ophthalmopathy and Graves' hyperthyroidism. Transcripts of RNA were the source for amplifying TCR beta CDR3 regions. An opening RT-PCR round employed HTBI primers and preceded a second-round multiplex PCR. Using its own MiXCR run on the multiplex PCR reads, TCRdb lists one record per CDR3 protein. The sample contains 300,000 to 400,000 distinct CDR3 sequences, 15% to 20% of which appear only once. The material sequenced was peripheral blood. All receptors derive from an adult man with Graves' ophthalmopathy.

This clonotype was counted at least ten times. The CDR3 loop reads CASSLGAGGGDQPQHF. In DNA form, the CDR3 reads TGTGCCAGCAGCTTAGGGGCAGGGGGAGGAGATCAGCCCCAGCATTTT. The chain employs TRBV7-6 and TRBJ1-5, with 7 bases fitting TRBD1. After removal of 1 base from V and 5 bases from J, the junction contained 8 bases not matched to a gene. Germline V gene data show CDR1 as SGHVS and CDR2 as FNYEAQ. The CDR3 runs 16 residues. Looking up the rest from reference TRBV7-6 and TRBJ1-5 gives the full variable domain: GAGVSQSPRYKVTKRGQDVALRCDPISGHVSLYWYRQALGQGPEFLTYFNYEAQQDKSGLPNDRFSAERPEGSISTLTIQRTEQRDSAMYRCASSLGAGGGDQPQHFGDGTRLSIL.

This clonotype was counted many times. The chain joins TRBV6-5 to TRBJ2-7, with 7 bases matching TRBD2. This CDR3 contains 15 residues. CDR1 MNHEY and CDR2 SVGAGI come from the germline V gene. Trimming cost V 2 bases and J 3 bases; bases outside gene matches: 7. The CDR3 region has the DNA TGTGCCAGCAGTTACAGCGCGGGAGATGTCTACGAGCAGTACTTC. Translated, it gives CASSYSAGDVYEQYF.

DNA of the CDR3: TGCGCCAGCAGCCTCTGGGAGCGGGGGGCCGGGGATACGCAGTATTTT. Encoded protein: CASSLWERGAGDTQYF. The rearrangement uses TRBV4-3 and TRBJ2-3; TRBD2 agrees at 9 bases. V shed 4 bases and J 6 bases; nucleotides not matched to a gene: 11. CDR1 LGHNA and CDR2 YSLEER come from the germline V gene. The CDR3 consists of 16 residues.

As to this clonotype: A much larger clonotype is one base distant, so this may be a read error. This chain connects TRBV3-1 to TRBJ2-7, with unresolved D. The CDR3 has 15 amino acids. The germline gives CDR1 LGHDT, CDR2 YNNKEL (reference sequence). The CDR3 DNA reads TGTGCCAGCAACCAAGATCTCGACGGTTCCTACGAGCAGTACTTC. Its translation is CASNQDLDGSYEQYF.

This clonotype was seen only a few times. CDR3 bases: TGCGCCAGCATCGGGGACAGCGAGCAGTACTTC. Protein: CASIGDSEQYF. The chain employs TRBV5-1 and TRBJ2-7; 7 bases are a match to TRBD1. Germline CDR1 reads SGHRS; CDR2 reads YFSETQ. The CDR3 runs to 11 residues. V lost 6 bases to trimming and J lost 6 bases; unmatched junction nucleotides: 3.

This clonotype was detected ten times or more. V usage is TRBV2 and J usage is TRBJ2-2; 10 nucleotides match TRBD2. Germline V gene sequence: CDR1 SNHLY, CDR2 FYNNEI. J lost 1 base, V lost 6 bases, and 14 bases had no gene match. The CDR3 is 19 residues long. The CDR3 DNA reads as TGTGCCAGCAGGGCCGTAGGCCTAGCGGGAGTAGAGAACACCGGGGAGCTGTTTTTT. Translating it yields CASRAVGLAGVENTGELFF. Full variable domain (rest looked up from reference TRBV2 and TRBJ2-2): EPEVTQTPSHQVTQMGQEVILRCVPISNHLYFYWYRQILGQKVEFLVSFYNNEISEKSEIFDDQFSVERPDGSNFTLKIRSTKLEDSAMYFCASRAVGLAGVENTGELFFGEGSRLTVL.

This clonotype was picked up many times. The genes are TRBV3-1 and TRBJ1-1; D is unresolved. Trimming left V 1 base short and J 0 bases short, with 6 bases between. Germline CDR1 is LGHDT and CDR2 is YNNKEL (reference sequence). The CDR3 is 14 residues long. The CDR3 DNA follows: TGTGCCAGCAGCCAAGGGTCGGTGAACACTGAAGCTTTCTTT. It yields the protein CASSQGSVNTEAFF.

This clonotype was seen a handful of times. The chain recombines TRBV6-2 or TRBV6-3 with TRBJ1-2; the match to TRBD1 covers 10 bases. The germline V gene encodes CDR1 MNHEY and CDR2 SVGEGT. The CDR3 consists of 16 residues. V gave up 6 bases and J gave up 3 bases; unmatched junction bases: 10. The CDR3 spells CASRPTGTGAYYGYTF. In DNA, the CDR3 is TGTGCCAGCAGACCCACCGGGACAGGGGCCTACTATGGCTACACCTTC.

In its sample, this clonotype was seen many times. The genes are TRBV5-1 and TRBJ2-2, with D perhaps TRBD2 (6 bases). The CDR3 runs 16 residues. Trimming stripped 1 base from V and 7 bases from J, with 17 bases between. The V gene's germline CDR1 is SGHRS and CDR2 YFSETQ. The CDR3 bases are TGCGCCAGCAGCTTGCTTCGGGAGTCCCGGGGCGGGGAGCTGTTTTTT. This gives the protein CASSLLRESRGGELFF. The variable domain in full, completed from reference TRBV5-1 and TRBJ2-2, reads KAGVTQTPRYLIKTRGQQVTLSCSPISGHRSVSWYQQTPGQGLQFLFEYFSETQRNKGNFPGRFSGRQFSNSRSEMNVSTLELGDSALYLCASSLLRESRGGELFFGEGSRLTVL.

The sample holds many counts of this clonotype. This CDR3 reads CSGGPVEPGAFF. CDR3 nucleotides: TGCAGCGGCGGGCCAGTGGAACCCGGGGCTTTCTTT. The J gene is TRBJ1-1, the V gene TRBV29-1; D unclear. Germline values: CDR1 SQVTM, CDR2 ANQGSEA. Deletions cut 7 bases from V and 11 bases from J, with 20 bases between. This CDR3 has 12 amino acids.

This clonotype was seen repeatedly, ten times or more. The rearrangement links TRBV6-1 to TRBJ2-5; TRBD2 agrees at 16 bases. Germline-derived CDR1 and CDR2 are MNHNS and SASEGT. The ends lost 5 bases at V and 4 bases at J; junction bases unmatched: 10. The CDR3 extends over 18 amino acids. This CDR3 reads CASSPGTSGRGRSETQYF. The CDR3 DNA reads as TGTGCCAGCAGTCCCGGGACTAGCGGGAGGGGGCGGTCAGAGACCCAGTACTTC.

This clonotype was observed at least ten times. The chain employs TRBV20-1 and TRBJ2-5; possible D gene TRBD1, 5 bases. CDR3 length: 18 amino acids. Germline-derived CDR1 and CDR2 are DFQATT and SNEGSKA (reference sequence). Between the trimmed V and J ends, which lost 6 bases and 0 bases, there was a span of 26 bases. In DNA, the CDR3 is TGCAGTGCCCCACACCCCCCCAAGACAGCAGCGTACCAAGAGACCCAGTACTTC. As protein: CSAPHPPKTAAYQETQYF.

At least ten counts were recorded for this clonotype. The V gene is TRBV12-3 or TRBV12-4, the J gene TRBJ1-6; 7 positions match TRBD1. The CDR3 covers 16 residues. The V and J ends lost 5 bases and 3 bases, in that order; junction bases with no gene match: 7. In nucleotides, the CDR3 is TGTGCCAGCAGTAGGTCAGGGGGTCTCTATAATTCACCCCTCCACTTT. Translated, it gives CASSRSGGLYNSPLHF.

At least ten counts were recorded for this clonotype. The chain carries TRBV7-2 and TRBJ1-5, with 9 bases matching TRBD1. Unmatched junction bases numbered 7, after V lost 5 bases and J lost 8 bases. Germline V gene data show CDR1 as SGHTA and CDR2 as FQGNSA. This CDR3 has 14 amino acids. The chain's CDR3 is CASSLLGQGKPQHF. CDR3 bases: TGTGCCAGCAGCCTACTGGGACAGGGTAAGCCCCAGCATTTT. Full variable domain (remainder filled in from reference TRBV7-2 and TRBJ1-5): GAGVSQSPSNKVTEKGKDVELRCDPISGHTALYWYRQSLGQGLEFLIYFQGNSAPDKSGLPSDRFSAERTGGSVSTLTIQRTQQEDSAVYLCASSLLGQGKPQHFGDGTRLSIL.

Many counts were recorded for this clonotype. This chain joins TRBV6-1 and TRBJ1-5, with D tentatively TRBD1 (5 bases). The CDR3 contains 13 residues. Germline V CDR1 and CDR2: MNHNS, SASEGT. The V gene lost 6 bases and the J gene lost 6 bases, with 12 bases spanning the gap. Written as DNA, the CDR3 is TGTGCCAGCAGAGGAGGGGTGGGTCAGCCCCAGCATTTT. Protein sequence: CASRGGVGQPQHF.

This clonotype was recorded many times. The chain is built from TRBV14 and TRBJ2-7, with 9 bases lining up with TRBD1. CDR3 length: 15 residues. Germline V lookup: CDR1 SGHDN, CDR2 FVKESK. With V trimmed by 4 bases and J by 6 bases, 10 bases remained unmatched. The CDR3 protein is CASSLRTGARGEQYF. The CDR3 nucleotides read TGTGCCAGCAGCCTTCGGACAGGGGCTCGCGGCGAGCAGTACTTC.

The table lists this clonotype with many counts. V usage is TRBV28 and J usage is TRBJ2-7; 12 bases agree with TRBD1. Germline values: CDR1 MDHEN, CDR2 SYDVKM. J lost 8 bases, V lost 10 bases, and 9 bases had no gene match. This CDR3 region has 13 residues. The CDR3 is CATELGQGAKQYF. DNA of the CDR3: TGTGCCACCGAATTGGGACAGGGGGCAAAGCAGTACTTC.

This clonotype was detected many times. The rearrangement uses TRBV7-2 and TRBJ1-2, with D unclear. CDR1 SGHTA and CDR2 FQGNSA come from the germline V gene. This CDR3 contains 14 residues. Trimming shortened V by 0 bases and J by 1 base, and 6 bases separated the two germline ends. DNA for the CDR3: TGTGCCAGCAGCTTAGCTCACCTTAACTATGGCTACACCTTC. This gives the protein CASSLAHLNYGYTF.

This clonotype showed up many times. The chain is built from TRBV30 and TRBJ2-5; the D is unclear. Germline assignment: CDR1 GTSNPN and CDR2 SVGIG (reference sequence). V was cut by 3 bases and J by 5 bases, with 7 bases left in between. This CDR3 region has 11 residues. CDR3 nucleotides: TGTGCCTGGAGACCCCGCGAGACCCAGTACTTC. This codes for CAWRPRETQYF.

The table lists this clonotype with a few counts. The V and J genes are TRBV5-1 and TRBJ2-1, with 15 positions matching TRBD2. This CDR3 is built from 16 residues. The V segment lost 2 bases and the J segment 7 bases; nucleotides outside the gene matches: 4. CDR1 is SGHRS, CDR2 YFSETQ, per germline. This CDR3 reads CASSLPGTSGGNEQFF. CDR3 sequence (DNA): TGCGCCAGCAGCTTACCCGGGACTAGCGGGGGGAATGAGCAGTTCTTC.

This clonotype was observed many times. The chain employs TRBV27 and TRBJ1-6; 7 bases are a match to TRBD1. Trimming removed 6 bases from V and 5 bases from J; junction bases left unmatched: 4. CDR1 and CDR2 from the germline V gene are MNHEY and SMNVEV (reference sequence). The CDR3 is 14 amino acids. The CDR3 sequence: CASRYRGDNSPLHF. The CDR3 nucleotides are TGTGCCAGCAGGTACAGGGGCGATAATTCACCCCTCCACTTT.

The sample holds many counts of this clonotype. The chain has TRBV27 and TRBJ2-7, with 7 bases identical to TRBD1. CDR3 size: 14 residues. Germline-derived CDR1 and CDR2 are MNHEY and SMNVEV (reference sequence). Trimming removed 3 bases from V and 6 bases from J; junction bases left unmatched: 8. For the CDR3, the DNA is TGTGCCAGCAGTTTGACAGGGACGGGCTCCGAGCAGTACTTC. This codes for CASSLTGTGSEQYF.

This clonotype has a count of ten or more. This chain uses TRBV6-1 with TRBJ1-2, with 9 bases fitting TRBD1. The CDR3 runs 15 residues. V lost 8 bases to trimming and J lost 2 bases; unmatched junction nucleotides: 9. CDR1 and CDR2 from the germline V gene are MNHNS and SASEGT. This CDR3 is CASRGGGTGNYGYTF. The CDR3 nucleotides are TGTGCCAGCCGTGGAGGTGGGACAGGGAACTATGGCTACACCTTC.

This clonotype was recorded many times. The CDR3 here is CASTRGALSSYEQYF. Written as DNA, the CDR3 is TGTGCCAGCACTAGGGGGGCCCTGAGCTCCTACGAGCAGTACTTC. The genes are TRBV28 and TRBJ2-7; perhaps D is TRBD1 or TRBD2 (6 bases each). The CDR3 is made up of 15 amino acids. Germline V gene data show CDR1 as MDHEN and CDR2 as SYDVKM. V shed 7 bases and J shed 0 bases, with 16 bases lying between them. The whole variable domain, filled in from reference TRBV28 and TRBJ2-7, reads DVKVTQSSRYLVKRTGEKVFLECVQDMDHENMFWYRQDPGLGLRLIYFSYDVKMKEKGDIPEGYSVSREKKERFSLILESASTNQTSMYLCASTRGALSSYEQYFGPGTRLTVT.

The rearrangement links TRBV7-2 to TRBJ2-5; D may be TRBD1 or TRBD2 (5 bases each). Per the germline V gene, CDR1 is SGHTA and CDR2 is FQGNSA. There are 12 residues in the CDR3. V was cut by 5 bases and J by 7 bases, with 11 bases left in between. The CDR3 nucleotides read TGTGCCAGCAGCGCCAGGGAGACGACCCAGTACTTC. Its protein is CASSARETTQYF.